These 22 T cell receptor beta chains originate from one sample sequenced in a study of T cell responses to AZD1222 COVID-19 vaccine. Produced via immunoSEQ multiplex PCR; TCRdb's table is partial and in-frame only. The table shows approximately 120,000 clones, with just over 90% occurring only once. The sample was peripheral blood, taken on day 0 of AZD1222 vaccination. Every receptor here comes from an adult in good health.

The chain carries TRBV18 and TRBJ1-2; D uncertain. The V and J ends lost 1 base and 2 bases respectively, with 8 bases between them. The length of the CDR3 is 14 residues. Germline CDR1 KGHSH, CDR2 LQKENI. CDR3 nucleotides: TGTGCCAGCTCACCACAGGGTAGGAACTATGGCTACACCTTC. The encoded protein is CASSPQGRNYGYTF.

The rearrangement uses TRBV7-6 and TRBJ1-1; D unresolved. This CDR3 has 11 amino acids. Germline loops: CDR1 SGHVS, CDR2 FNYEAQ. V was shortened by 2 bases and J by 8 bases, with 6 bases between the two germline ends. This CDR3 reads CASSLTREAFF. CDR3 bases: TGTGCCAGCAGCTTAACGAGGGAAGCTTTCTTT.

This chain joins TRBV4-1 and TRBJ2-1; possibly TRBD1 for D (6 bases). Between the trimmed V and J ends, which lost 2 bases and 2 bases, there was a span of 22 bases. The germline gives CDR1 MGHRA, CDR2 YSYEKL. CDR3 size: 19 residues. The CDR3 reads CASSQRPEMGAFPYNEQFF. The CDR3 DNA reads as TGCGCCAGCAGCCAAAGACCCGAGATGGGGGCGTTCCCCTACAATGAGCAGTTCTTC.

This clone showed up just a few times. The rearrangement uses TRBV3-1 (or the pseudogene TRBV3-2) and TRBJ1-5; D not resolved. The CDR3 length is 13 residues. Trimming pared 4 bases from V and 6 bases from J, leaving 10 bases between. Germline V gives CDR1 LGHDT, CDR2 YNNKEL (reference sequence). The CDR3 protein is CASSLLGCQPQHF. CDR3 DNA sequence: TGTGCCAGCAGCCTCCTAGGGTGTCAGCCCCAGCATTTT.

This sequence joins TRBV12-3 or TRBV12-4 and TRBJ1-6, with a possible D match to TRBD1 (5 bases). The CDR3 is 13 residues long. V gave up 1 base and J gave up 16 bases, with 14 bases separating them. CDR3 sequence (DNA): TGTGCCAGCAGTTTAGTCCAGGGATATTTACTCCACTTT. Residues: CASSLVQGYLLHF.

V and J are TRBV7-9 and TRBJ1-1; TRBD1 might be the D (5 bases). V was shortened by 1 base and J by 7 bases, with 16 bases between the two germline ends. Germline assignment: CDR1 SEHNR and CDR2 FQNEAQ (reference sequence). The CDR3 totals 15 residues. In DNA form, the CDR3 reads TGTGCCAGCAGCTTAGGGGGCGTCGGGGGAGATGAAGCTTTCTTT. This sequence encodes CASSLGGVGGDEAFF. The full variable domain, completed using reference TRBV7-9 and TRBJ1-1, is DTGVSQNPRHKITKRGQNVTFRCDPISEHNRLYWYRQTLGQGPEFLTYFQNEAQLEKSRLLSDRFSAERPKGSFSTLEIQRTEQGDSAMYLCASSLGGVGGDEAFFGQGTRLTVV.

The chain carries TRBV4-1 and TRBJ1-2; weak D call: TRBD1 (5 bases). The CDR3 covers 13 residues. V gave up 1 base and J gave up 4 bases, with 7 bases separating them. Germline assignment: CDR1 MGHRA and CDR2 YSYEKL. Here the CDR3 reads CASSQGGGYGYTF. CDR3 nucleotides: TGCGCCAGCAGCCAAGGGGGCGGCTATGGCTACACCTTC.

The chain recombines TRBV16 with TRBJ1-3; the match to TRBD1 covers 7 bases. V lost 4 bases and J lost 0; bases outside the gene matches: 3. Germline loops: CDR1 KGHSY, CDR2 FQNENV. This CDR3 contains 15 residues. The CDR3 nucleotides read TGTGCCAGCAGCCCGCGACAGGGCTCTGGAAACACCATATATTTT. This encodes CASSPRQGSGNTIYF.

DNA of the CDR3: TGTGCCAGCAGCTTTCTTGCCCGGGTGGGTGAAAAACTGTTTTTT. It codes for CASSFLARVGEKLFF. This chain links TRBV7-2 with TRBJ1-4; D unclear. Trimming took off 3 bases at V and 7 bases at J, with 15 bases between the two ends. The CDR3 is 15 amino acids. CDR1 is SGHTA and CDR2 is FQGNSA in the germline V gene. Drawing the rest from reference TRBV7-2 and TRBJ1-4, the complete variable domain is GAGVSQSPSNKVTEKGKDVELRCDPISGHTALYWYRQSLGQGLEFLIYFQGNSAPDKSGLPSDRFSAERTGGSVSTLTIQRTQQEDSAVYLCASSFLARVGEKLFFGSGTQLSVL.

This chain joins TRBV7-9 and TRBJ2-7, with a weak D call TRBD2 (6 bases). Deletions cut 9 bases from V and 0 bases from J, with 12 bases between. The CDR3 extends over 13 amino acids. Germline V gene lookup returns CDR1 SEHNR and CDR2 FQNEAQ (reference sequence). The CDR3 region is CASYGTSSYEQYF. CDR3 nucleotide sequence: TGTGCCAGTTACGGGACTTCCTCCTACGAGCAGTACTTC. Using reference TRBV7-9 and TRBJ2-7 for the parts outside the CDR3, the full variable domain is DTGVSQNPRHKITKRGQNVTFRCDPISEHNRLYWYRQTLGQGPEFLTYFQNEAQLEKSRLLSDRFSAERPKGSFSTLEIQRTEQGDSAMYLCASYGTSSYEQYFGPGTRLTVT.

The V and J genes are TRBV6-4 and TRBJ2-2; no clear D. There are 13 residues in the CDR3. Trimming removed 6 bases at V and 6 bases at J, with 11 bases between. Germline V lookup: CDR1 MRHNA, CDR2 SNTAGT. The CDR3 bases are TGTGCCAGCAGCGTTCGGCCGGCCGGGGAGCTGTTTTTT. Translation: CASSVRPAGELFF.

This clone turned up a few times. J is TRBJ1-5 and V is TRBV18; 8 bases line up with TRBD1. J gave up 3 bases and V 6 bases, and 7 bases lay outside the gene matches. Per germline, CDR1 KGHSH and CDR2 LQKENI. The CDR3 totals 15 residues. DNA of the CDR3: TGTGCCAGCTCCCGGACAGGGTCCAACAATCAGCCCCAGCATTTT. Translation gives CASSRTGSNNQPQHF.

The CDR3 spells CASSIRSYNGYTF. The CDR3 DNA sequence: TGTGCCAGTAGTATAAGGTCATATAATGGCTACACCTTC. The chain uses TRBV19 and TRBJ1-2; no firm D call. The V and J ends lost 2 bases and 6 bases respectively, with 10 bases between them. The CDR3 is 13 residues long. CDR1 is LNHDA, CDR2 SQIVND, per germline (reference sequence).

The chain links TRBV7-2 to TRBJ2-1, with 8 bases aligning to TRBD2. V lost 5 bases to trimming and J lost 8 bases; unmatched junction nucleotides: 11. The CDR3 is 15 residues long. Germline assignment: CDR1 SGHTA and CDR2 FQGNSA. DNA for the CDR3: TGTGCCAGCAGCCCTCCGGGACTAGGGGACCATGAGCAGTTCTTC. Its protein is CASSPPGLGDHEQFF. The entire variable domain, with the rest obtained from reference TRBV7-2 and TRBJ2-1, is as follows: GAGVSQSPSNKVTEKGKDVELRCDPISGHTALYWYRQSLGQGLEFLIYFQGNSAPDKSGLPSDRFSAERTGGSVSTLTIQRTQQEDSAVYLCASSPPGLGDHEQFFGPGTRLTVL.

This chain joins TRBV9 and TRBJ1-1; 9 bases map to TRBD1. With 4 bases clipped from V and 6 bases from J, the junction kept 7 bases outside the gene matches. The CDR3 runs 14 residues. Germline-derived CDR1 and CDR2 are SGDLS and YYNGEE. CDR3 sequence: CASSYRDRAPEAFF. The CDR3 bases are TGTGCCAGCAGCTACCGGGACAGGGCTCCTGAAGCTTTCTTT.

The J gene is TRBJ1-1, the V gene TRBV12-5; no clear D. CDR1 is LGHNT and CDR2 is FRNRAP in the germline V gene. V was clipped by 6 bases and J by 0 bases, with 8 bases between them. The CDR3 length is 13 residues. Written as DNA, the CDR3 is TGTGCTAGTGGGCCCCGGGTGAACACTGAAGCTTTCTTT. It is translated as CASGPRVNTEAFF.

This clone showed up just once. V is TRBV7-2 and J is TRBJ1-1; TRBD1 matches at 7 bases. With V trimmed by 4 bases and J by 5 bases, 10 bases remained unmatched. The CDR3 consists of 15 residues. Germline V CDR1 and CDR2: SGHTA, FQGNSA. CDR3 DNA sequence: TGTGCCAGCAGCTCCCGTGACAGGGACCCAACTGAAGCTTTCTTT. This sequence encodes CASSSRDRDPTEAFF.

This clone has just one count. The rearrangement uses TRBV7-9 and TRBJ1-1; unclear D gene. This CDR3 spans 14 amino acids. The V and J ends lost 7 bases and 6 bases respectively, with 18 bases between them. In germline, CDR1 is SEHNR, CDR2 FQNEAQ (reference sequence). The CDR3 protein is CASIIDIGSAEAFF. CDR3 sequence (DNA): TGTGCCAGCATCATCGACATTGGGTCGGCTGAAGCTTTCTTT.

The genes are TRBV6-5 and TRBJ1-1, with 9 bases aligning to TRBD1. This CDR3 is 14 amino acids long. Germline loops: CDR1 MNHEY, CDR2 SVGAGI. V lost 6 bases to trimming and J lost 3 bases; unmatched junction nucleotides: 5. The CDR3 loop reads CASSPTGGYTEAFF. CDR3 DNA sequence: TGTGCCAGCAGCCCGACAGGGGGGTACACTGAAGCTTTCTTT.

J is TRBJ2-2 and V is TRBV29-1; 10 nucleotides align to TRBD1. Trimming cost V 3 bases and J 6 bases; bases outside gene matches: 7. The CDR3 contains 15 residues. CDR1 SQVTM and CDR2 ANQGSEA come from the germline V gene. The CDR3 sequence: CSVDGGQGKSGELFF. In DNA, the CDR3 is TGCAGCGTTGACGGGGGACAGGGGAAGTCCGGGGAGCTGTTTTTT.

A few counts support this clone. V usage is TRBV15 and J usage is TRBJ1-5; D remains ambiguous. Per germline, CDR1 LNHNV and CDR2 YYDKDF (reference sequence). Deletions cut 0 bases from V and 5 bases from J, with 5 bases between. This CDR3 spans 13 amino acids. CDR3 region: CATSREVYQPQHF. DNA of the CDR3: TGTGCCACCAGCAGAGAGGTCTATCAGCCCCAGCATTTT.

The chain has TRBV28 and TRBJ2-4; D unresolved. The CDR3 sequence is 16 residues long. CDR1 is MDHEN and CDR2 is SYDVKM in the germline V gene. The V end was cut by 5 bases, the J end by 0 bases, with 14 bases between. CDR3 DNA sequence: TGTGCCAGCAGTCACCCGGGCACCTCAGCCAAAAACATTCAGTACTTC. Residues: CASSHPGTSAKNIQYF.